This T cell receptor (beta chain) was sequenced during a study of cytomegalovirus exposure and HLA in healthy donors. The overall study: Earlier, 100 million or so unique TCR beta sequences were recovered from some 200 million T cells by an analysis. General observations from the study: Some V segments (TRBV6-2 and TRBV6-3 among them) were excluded as indistinguishable.

The PCR ran on 60 Vbeta and 13 Jbeta primers. Measured with immunoSEQ multiplex PCR; TCRdb has only the in-frame clones, and not every one. Of 200,000 to 250,000 clones listed, roughly 84% are singletons. Germline CDR1 MNHNS, CDR2 SASEGT. CDR3 length: 15 amino acids. Trimming took 7 bases from V and 2 from J; bases not matched to a gene: 9. As for this clone: Its antigen is as yet unknown.

The specimen sequenced was PBMCs. The V and J genes are TRBV6-1 and TRBJ2-7; 9 nucleotides line up with TRBD1. The sequence derives from a man aged 45-65 years in good health and CMV-seronegative. This CDR3 is CASILTGTGTYEQYF. The CDR3 nucleotides read TGTGCCAGCATCTTAACCGGGACAGGGACCTACGAGCAGTACTTC.